The 25 T cell receptor beta chains in this list originate from one sample, sequenced in a study of blood T cell repertoires in COVID-19. Generated by immunoSEQ multiplex PCR, the TCRdb table keeps only in-frame clones and is missing some. The repertoire holds under 200,000 clones, with approximately 80% as singletons. The sample was PBMCs or T cells enriched from blood (not recorded which). Source of these receptors: a woman aged 55-69 years with acute COVID-19.

The chain carries TRBV7-9 and TRBJ2-1, with 10 nucleotides matching TRBD1. Germline V lookup: CDR1 SEHNR, CDR2 FQNEAQ (reference sequence). There are 15 residues in the CDR3. The V gene end was trimmed by 5 bases and the J gene end by 4 bases; junction bases not matched to a gene: 5. The CDR3 here is CASSTGQGVYNEQFF. For the CDR3, the DNA is TGTGCCAGCAGCACAGGACAGGGGGTGTACAATGAGCAGTTCTTC.

The gene calls are TRBV7-9 and TRBJ2-5; a weak D match, TRBD2 (5 bases). CDR3 length: 17 residues. V was clipped by 5 bases and J by 5 bases, with 24 bases between them. Germline CDR1 reads SEHNR; CDR2 reads FQNEAQ (reference sequence). The CDR3 sequence: CASSPSVDSSTGETQYF. CDR3 bases: TGTGCCAGCAGCCCGAGTGTAGATTCCTCTACGGGGGAGACCCAGTACTTC.

The chain combines TRBV21-1 with TRBJ2-2; the D call of TRBD2 is as the table states it, not checked on the DNA. TRBV21-1 is described as a pseudogene. The CDR3 contains 18 residues. DNA of the CDR3: TGTGCCAGCGGCAAAGCCAGAAGCGGGAGACTATGCGTCGGGGAGCTGTTTTTT. Translating it yields CASGKARSGRLCVGELFF.

The chain links TRBV6-1 to TRBJ1-3; D is unresolved. This CDR3 is 17 amino acids long. V lost 2 bases and J 3 bases, leaving 17 bases between the germline ends. In germline, CDR1 is MNHNS, CDR2 SASEGT. The CDR3 region has the DNA TGTGCCAGCAGTGAACCTCGAGAGGCTAGTTTTGGAAACACCATATATTTT. Its protein product is CASSEPREASFGNTIYF.

This clone showed up just once. CDR3 loop: CASSLARTGNYGYTF. The CDR3 DNA reads TGTGCCAGCAGCTTAGCCCGGACAGGGAACTATGGCTACACCTTC. This chain connects TRBV7-9 to TRBJ1-2; 8 positions match TRBD1. The V and J ends lost 0 bases and 2 bases, in that order; junction bases with no gene match: 2. The CDR3 is made up of 15 amino acids. Germline CDR1 reads SEHNR; CDR2 reads FQNEAQ (reference sequence).

This CDR3 reads CASSTAGGTDTQYF. CDR3 bases: TGTGCCAGCAGCACTGCCGGGGGCACAGATACGCAGTATTTT. The chain links TRBV11-2 to TRBJ2-3; D might be TRBD2 (5 bases). The germline gives CDR1 SGHAT, CDR2 FQNNGV. The CDR3 totals 14 residues. Trimming left V 5 bases short and J 1 base short, with 10 bases between.

The V call is TRBV5-1, the J call TRBJ2-1; the D gene is possibly TRBD2 (6 bases). CDR1 and CDR2 from the germline V gene are SGHRS and YFSETQ. The CDR3 is 14 amino acids. V was clipped by 1 base and J by 5 bases, with 10 bases between them. The CDR3 nucleotides are TGCGCCAGCAGCTTGTGGCTAGCGCACAATGAGCAGTTCTTC. It encodes CASSLWLAHNEQFF.

The J gene is TRBJ2-7, the V gene TRBV3-1 (or the pseudogene TRBV3-2), with a possible D match to TRBD2 (5 bases). The CDR3 loop spans 14 amino acids. Germline V lookup: CDR1 LGHDT, CDR2 YNNKEL (reference sequence). The V gene lost 1 base and the J gene lost 2 bases, with 9 bases spanning the gap. In DNA form, the CDR3 reads TGTGCCAGCAGCCAAGGTAGCGAAACCTACGAGCAGTACTTC. Protein product: CASSQGSETYEQYF.

This chain joins TRBV19 and TRBJ2-1; D unclear. Germline lookup yields CDR1 LNHDA and CDR2 SQIVND (reference sequence). This CDR3 region has 11 residues. The V end lost 5 bases, the J end lost 4 bases, and 3 bases lay between the germline ends. CDR3 amino acids: CASSQYNEQFF. The CDR3 DNA sequence: TGTGCCAGTAGTCAATACAATGAGCAGTTCTTC.

This sequence joins TRBV6-2 or TRBV6-3 and TRBJ1-2; 11 bases align to TRBD1. There are 15 residues in the CDR3. Germline V gene lookup returns CDR1 MNHEY and CDR2 SVGEGT. After removal of 2 bases from V and 4 bases from J, the junction contained 3 bases not matched to a gene. This CDR3 reads CASSYPGTGGYGYTF. The CDR3 DNA follows: TGTGCCAGCAGTTACCCGGGGACAGGGGGCTATGGCTACACCTTC.

V gene TRBV12-3 or TRBV12-4 combines with J gene TRBJ2-7; no firm D call. The germline V and J ends were trimmed by 4 bases and 7 bases, with 8 bases remaining between them. This CDR3 comprises 11 residues. The DNA for the CDR3 is TGTGCCAGCAGTTCGAGGTGGGAGCAGTACTTC. The encoded protein is CASSSRWEQYF.

The chain employs TRBV27 and TRBJ1-1; D perhaps matches TRBD1 (5 bases). Germline V gene lookup returns CDR1 MNHEY and CDR2 SMNVEV (reference sequence). There are 13 residues in the CDR3. Deletions cut 6 bases from V and 10 bases from J, with 18 bases between. The CDR3 DNA follows: TGTGCCAGCAGCGCGGGACGATACGGCACAGCTTTCTTT. This translates into CASSAGRYGTAFF.

The gene calls are TRBV19 and TRBJ1-2; tentative D call: TRBD1 (5 bases). The CDR3 spans 15 residues. Deletions cut 9 bases from V and 0 bases from J, with 17 bases between. Germline V gene data show CDR1 as LNHDA and CDR2 as SQIVND (reference sequence). The CDR3: CASRLQGSANYGYTF. In DNA, the CDR3 is TGTGCCAGCCGTCTTCAGGGCTCTGCTAACTATGGCTACACCTTC.

The chain has TRBV15 and TRBJ1-2; 10 bases are shared with TRBD1. The V gene's germline CDR1 is LNHNV and CDR2 YYDKDF (reference sequence). J lost 9 bases, V lost 0 bases, and 4 bases had no gene match. This CDR3 has 14 residues. The CDR3 nucleotides are TGTGCCACCAGCAGAGATCGGGACAGGGGACGCTACACCTTC. Amino acid sequence: CATSRDRDRGRYTF.

The CDR3 protein is CASSANRGLGNQPQHF. The CDR3 nucleotides are TGTGCCAGCAGCGCAAACAGGGGTTTAGGCAATCAGCCCCAGCATTTT. The rearrangement uses TRBV2 and TRBJ1-5, with TRBD1 matching 7 bases. The CDR3 length is 16 residues. Trimming cost V 6 bases and J 2 bases; bases outside gene matches: 10. The germline V gene has CDR1 SNHLY and CDR2 FYNNEI. Combining the CDR3 with reference TRBV2 and TRBJ1-5 gives the whole variable domain EPEVTQTPSHQVTQMGQEVILRCVPISNHLYFYWYRQILGQKVEFLVSFYNNEISEKSEIFDDQFSVERPDGSNFTLKIRSTKLEDSAMYFCASSANRGLGNQPQHFGDGTRLSIL.

This sequence joins TRBV5-4 and TRBJ2-3; 8 bases line up with TRBD2. This CDR3 spans 15 amino acids. Germline V CDR1 and CDR2: SGHNT, YYREEE (reference sequence). After removal of 3 bases from V and 3 bases from J, the junction contained 6 bases not matched to a gene. The CDR3 sequence: CASSSLAGMTDTQYF. For the CDR3, the DNA is TGTGCCAGCAGCTCATTAGCGGGGATGACAGATACGCAGTATTTT.

This rearrangement joins TRBV19 to TRBJ1-1; TRBD1 matches 10 bases. This CDR3 spans 14 amino acids. From germline, CDR1 is LNHDA and CDR2 SQIVND (reference sequence). Unmatched junction bases numbered 7, after V lost 9 bases and J lost 3 bases. The CDR3 region is CASNFGTGDTEAFF. As DNA, the CDR3 is TGTGCCAGCAATTTTGGGACAGGGGACACTGAAGCTTTCTTT. Variable domain in full (rest from reference TRBV19 and TRBJ1-1): DGGITQSPKYLFRKEGQNVTLSCEQNLNHDAMYWYRQDPGQGLRLIYYSQIVNDFQKGDIAEGYSVSREKKESFPLTVTSAQKNPTAFYLCASNFGTGDTEAFFGQGTRLTVV.

For the CDR3, the DNA is TGTGCCAGCAGCCTGGGACTTGGGGAGCAGTTCTTC. This translates into CASSLGLGEQFF. The chain combines TRBV7-8 with TRBJ2-1; possibly TRBD2 for D (6 bases). This CDR3 comprises 12 residues. V was shortened by 5 bases and J by 10 bases, with 12 bases between the two germline ends. Germline assignment: CDR1 SGHVS and CDR2 FQNEAQ.

V is TRBV18 and J is TRBJ2-5; 8 positions match TRBD2. Germline CDR1 and CDR2: KGHSH and LQKENI. The CDR3 sequence is 15 residues long. Trimming at V came to 3 bases and at J to 1 base, leaving 4 bases not matched to a gene. The CDR3 sequence: CASSPAGGPQETQYF. The CDR3 region has the DNA TGTGCCAGCTCACCGGCGGGGGGACCCCAAGAGACCCAGTACTTC.

The rearrangement links TRBV4-3 to TRBJ2-7; tentatively, D is TRBD1 (6 bases). The CDR3 length is 13 residues. Trimming removed 5 bases from V and 3 bases from J, with 11 bases in between. CDR1 is LGHNA, CDR2 YSLEER, per germline. For the CDR3, the DNA is TGCGCCAGCAGCTTTTCCAGGGGCTACGAGCAGTACTTC. Amino acids: CASSFSRGYEQYF.

This chain uses TRBV4-3 with TRBJ1-1; 7 nucleotides line up with TRBD1. There are 18 residues in the CDR3. V lost 4 bases and J lost 0; bases outside the gene matches: 14. In germline, CDR1 is LGHNA, CDR2 YSLEER. DNA of the CDR3: TGCGCCAGCAGCCTAAACGGACAGGCCCTAGACATGAACACTGAAGCTTTCTTT. Amino acids: CASSLNGQALDMNTEAFF.

This clone was picked up a small number of times. The rearrangement uses TRBV4-3 and TRBJ1-2, with D possibly TRBD1 on 6 matching bases. Trimming removed 4 bases at V and 8 bases at J, with 20 bases between. This CDR3 is built from 15 residues. The V gene's germline CDR1 is LGHNA and CDR2 YSLEER. This CDR3 is CASSPTSTGSDGYTF. The CDR3 DNA reads TGCGCCAGCAGCCCTACGTCAACAGGGAGCGACGGCTACACCTTC.

V is TRBV3-1 (or the pseudogene TRBV3-2) and J is TRBJ1-3; D call uncertain. The germline V gene has CDR1 LGHDT and CDR2 YNNKEL (reference sequence). V dropped 0 bases and J dropped 8 bases, with 5 bases sitting between them. The CDR3 runs to 12 residues. This CDR3 reads CASSQETHTIYF. In nucleotides, the CDR3 is TGTGCCAGCAGCCAAGAGACACACACCATATATTTT.

This clone occurred a few times. The rearrangement joins TRBV5-8 to TRBJ2-7; 9 bases fit TRBD1. Germline CDR1 SGHTS, CDR2 YDEGEE. Trimming at V came to 7 bases and at J to 5 bases, leaving 13 bases not matched to a gene. The CDR3 length is 15 residues. CDR3 residues: CASSSSNRGRHEQYF. In nucleotides, the CDR3 is TGTGCCAGCTCCTCGTCAAACAGGGGGCGCCACGAGCAGTACTTC.

V usage is TRBV10-3 and J usage is TRBJ1-2, with no clear D. The CDR3 is made up of 13 amino acids. V gave up 7 bases and J gave up 4 bases, with 13 bases separating them. From germline, CDR1 is ENHRY and CDR2 SYGVKD. CDR3 sequence (DNA): TGTGCCATCATGGAGGGTGGAGGCTATGGCTACACCTTC. This sequence encodes CAIMEGGGYGYTF.